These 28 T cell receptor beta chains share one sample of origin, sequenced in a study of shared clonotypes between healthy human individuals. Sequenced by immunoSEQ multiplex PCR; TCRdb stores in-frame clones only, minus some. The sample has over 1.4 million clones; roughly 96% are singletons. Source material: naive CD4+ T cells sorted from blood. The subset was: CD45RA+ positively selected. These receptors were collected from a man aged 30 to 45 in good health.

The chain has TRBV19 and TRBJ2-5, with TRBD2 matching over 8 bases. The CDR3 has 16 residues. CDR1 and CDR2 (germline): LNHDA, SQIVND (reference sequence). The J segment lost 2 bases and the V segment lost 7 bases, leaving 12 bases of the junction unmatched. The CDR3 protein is CASTALAGGPQETQYF. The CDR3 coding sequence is TGTGCCAGTACTGCCTTGGCGGGAGGACCACAAGAGACCCAGTACTTC.

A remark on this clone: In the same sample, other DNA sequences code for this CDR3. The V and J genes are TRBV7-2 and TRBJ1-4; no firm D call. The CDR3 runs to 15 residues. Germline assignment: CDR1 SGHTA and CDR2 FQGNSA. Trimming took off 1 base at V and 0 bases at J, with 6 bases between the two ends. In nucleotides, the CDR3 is TGTGCCAGCAGCTTAGAGCGGGCAACTAATGAAAAACTGTTTTTT. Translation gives CASSLERATNEKLFF.

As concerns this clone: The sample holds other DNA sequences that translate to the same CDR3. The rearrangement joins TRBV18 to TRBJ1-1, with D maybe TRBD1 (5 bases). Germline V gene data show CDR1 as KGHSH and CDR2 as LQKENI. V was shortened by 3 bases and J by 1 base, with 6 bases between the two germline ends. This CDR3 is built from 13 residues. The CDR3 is CASSPGQNTEAFF. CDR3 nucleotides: TGTGCCAGCTCACCCGGACAGAACACTGAAGCTTTCTTT.

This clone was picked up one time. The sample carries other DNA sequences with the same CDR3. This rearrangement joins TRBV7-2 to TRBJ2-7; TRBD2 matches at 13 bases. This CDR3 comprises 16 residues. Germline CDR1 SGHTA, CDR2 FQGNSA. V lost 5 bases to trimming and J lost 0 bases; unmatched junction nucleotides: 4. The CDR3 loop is CASSLRTSGSSYEQYF. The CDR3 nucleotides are TGTGCCAGCAGCCTCAGGACTAGCGGGAGCTCCTACGAGCAGTACTTC. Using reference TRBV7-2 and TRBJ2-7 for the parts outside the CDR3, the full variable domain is GAGVSQSPSNKVTEKGKDVELRCDPISGHTALYWYRQSLGQGLEFLIYFQGNSAPDKSGLPSDRFSAERTGGSVSTLTIQRTQQEDSAVYLCASSLRTSGSSYEQYFGPGTRLTVT.

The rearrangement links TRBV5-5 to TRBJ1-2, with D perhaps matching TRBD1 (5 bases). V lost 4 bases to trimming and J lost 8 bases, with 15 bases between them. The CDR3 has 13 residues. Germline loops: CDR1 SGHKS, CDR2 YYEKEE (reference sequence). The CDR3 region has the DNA TGTGCCAGCAGCCCCCTGGTAAAGGGGGGCTACACCTTC. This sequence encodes CASSPLVKGGYTF.

CDR3 in DNA: TGTGCCAGCAGCGTAGCACTAGCGGGAATGGATACGCAGTATTTT. Amino acid sequence: CASSVALAGMDTQYF. V gene TRBV9 combines with J gene TRBJ2-3; TRBD2 matches at 10 bases. Germline CDR1 SGDLS, CDR2 YYNGEE. V trimming: 0 bases; J trimming: 6 bases; junction bases outside the gene matches: 4. The CDR3 spans 15 residues.

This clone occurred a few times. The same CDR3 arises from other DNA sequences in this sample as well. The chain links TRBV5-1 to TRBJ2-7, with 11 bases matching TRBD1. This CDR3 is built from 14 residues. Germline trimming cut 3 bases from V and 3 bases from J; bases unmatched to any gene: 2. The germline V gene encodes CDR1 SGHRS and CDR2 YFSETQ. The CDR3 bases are TGCGCCAGCAGCTCCGGGACAGGGGGCTACGAGCAGTACTTC. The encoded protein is CASSSGTGGYEQYF.

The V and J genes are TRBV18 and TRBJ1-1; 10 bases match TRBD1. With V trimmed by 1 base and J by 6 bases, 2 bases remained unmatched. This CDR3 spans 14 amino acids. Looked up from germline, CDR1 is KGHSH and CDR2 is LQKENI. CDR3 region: CASSPLGQGAEAFF. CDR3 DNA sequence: TGTGCCAGCTCACCACTAGGACAGGGGGCTGAAGCTTTCTTT. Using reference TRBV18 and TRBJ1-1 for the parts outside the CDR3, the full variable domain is NAGVMQNPRHLVRRRGQEARLRCSPMKGHSHVYWYRQLPEEGLKFMVYLQKENIIDESGMPKERFSAEFPKEGPSILRIQQVVRGDSAAYFCASSPLGQGAEAFFGQGTRLTVV.

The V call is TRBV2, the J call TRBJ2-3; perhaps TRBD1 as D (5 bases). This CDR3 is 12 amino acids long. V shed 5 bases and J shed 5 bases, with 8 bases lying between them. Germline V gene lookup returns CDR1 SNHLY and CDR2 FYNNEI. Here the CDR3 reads CASSSQGDTQYF. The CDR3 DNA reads TGTGCCAGCAGTAGTCAGGGAGATACGCAGTATTTT.

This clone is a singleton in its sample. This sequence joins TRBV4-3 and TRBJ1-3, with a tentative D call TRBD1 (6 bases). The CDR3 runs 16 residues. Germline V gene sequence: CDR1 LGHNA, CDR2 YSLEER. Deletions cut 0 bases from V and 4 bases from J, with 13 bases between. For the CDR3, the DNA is TGCGCCAGCAGCCAAGATCTCGCAGGGGAAGGAAACACCATATATTTT. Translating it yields CASSQDLAGEGNTIYF.

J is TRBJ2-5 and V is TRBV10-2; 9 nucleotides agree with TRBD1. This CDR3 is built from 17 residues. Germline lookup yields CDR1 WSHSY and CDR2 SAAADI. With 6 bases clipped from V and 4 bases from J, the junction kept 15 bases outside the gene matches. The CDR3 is CASSEQGARAYGETQYF. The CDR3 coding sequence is TGCGCCAGCAGCGAACAGGGGGCGCGAGCTTATGGAGAGACCCAGTACTTC.

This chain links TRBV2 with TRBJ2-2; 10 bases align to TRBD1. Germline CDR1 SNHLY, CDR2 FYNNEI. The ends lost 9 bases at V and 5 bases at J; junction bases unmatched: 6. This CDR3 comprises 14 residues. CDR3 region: CARRQGARTGELFF. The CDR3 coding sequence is TGTGCCAGAAGACAGGGGGCGCGGACCGGGGAGCTGTTTTTT. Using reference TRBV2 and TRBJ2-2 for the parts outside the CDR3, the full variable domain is EPEVTQTPSHQVTQMGQEVILRCVPISNHLYFYWYRQILGQKVEFLVSFYNNEISEKSEIFDDQFSVERPDGSNFTLKIRSTKLEDSAMYFCARRQGARTGELFFGEGSRLTVL.

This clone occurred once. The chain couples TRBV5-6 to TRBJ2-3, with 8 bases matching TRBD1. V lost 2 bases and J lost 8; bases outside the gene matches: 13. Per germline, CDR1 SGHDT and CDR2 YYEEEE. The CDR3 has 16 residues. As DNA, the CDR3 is TGTGCCAGCAGCTTAACGTCAGGGGGCCTAGAAGGTACGCAGTATTTT. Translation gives CASSLTSGGLEGTQYF.

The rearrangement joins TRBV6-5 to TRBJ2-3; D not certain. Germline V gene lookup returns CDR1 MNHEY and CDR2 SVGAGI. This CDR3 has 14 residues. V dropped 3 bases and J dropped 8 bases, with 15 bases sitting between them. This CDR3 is CASSYYMYLSTQYF. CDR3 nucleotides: TGTGCCAGCAGTTATTATATGTACCTAAGTACGCAGTATTTT.

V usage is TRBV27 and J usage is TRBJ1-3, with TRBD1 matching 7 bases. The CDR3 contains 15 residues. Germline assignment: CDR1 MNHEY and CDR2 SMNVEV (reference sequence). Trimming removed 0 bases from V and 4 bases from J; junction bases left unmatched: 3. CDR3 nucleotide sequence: TGTGCCAGCAGTTTATCGACAGGGTCGGGAAACACCATATATTTT. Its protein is CASSLSTGSGNTIYF.

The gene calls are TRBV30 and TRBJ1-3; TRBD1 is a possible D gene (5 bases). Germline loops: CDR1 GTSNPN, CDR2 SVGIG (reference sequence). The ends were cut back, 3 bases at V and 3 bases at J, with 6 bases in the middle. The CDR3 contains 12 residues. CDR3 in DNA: TGTGCCTGGAGCCAGGGTGGAAACACCATATATTTT. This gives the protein CAWSQGGNTIYF.

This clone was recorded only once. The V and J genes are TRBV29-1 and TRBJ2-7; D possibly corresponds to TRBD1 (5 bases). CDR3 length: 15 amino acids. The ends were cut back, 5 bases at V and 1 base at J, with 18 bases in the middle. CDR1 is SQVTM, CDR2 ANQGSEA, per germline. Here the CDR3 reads CSVLDRTGESYEQYF. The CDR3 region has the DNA TGCAGCGTTCTCGACCGTACAGGTGAATCCTACGAGCAGTACTTC.

As DNA, the CDR3 is TGCGCCAGCAGCCAAGGTTCCCGAGGGGATACGCAGTATTTT. Translating it yields CASSQGSRGDTQYF. This chain links TRBV4-3 with TRBJ2-3; maybe TRBD2 (5 bases). Germline lookup yields CDR1 LGHNA and CDR2 YSLEER. The V end was cut by 1 base, the J end by 6 bases, with 11 bases between. The CDR3 contains 14 residues.

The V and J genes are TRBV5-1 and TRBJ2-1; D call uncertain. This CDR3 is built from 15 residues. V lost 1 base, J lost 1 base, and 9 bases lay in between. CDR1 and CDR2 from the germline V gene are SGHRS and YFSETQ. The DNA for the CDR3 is TGCGCCAGCAGCTTGCCCGGAGAATCCTACAATGAGCAGTTCTTC. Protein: CASSLPGESYNEQFF.

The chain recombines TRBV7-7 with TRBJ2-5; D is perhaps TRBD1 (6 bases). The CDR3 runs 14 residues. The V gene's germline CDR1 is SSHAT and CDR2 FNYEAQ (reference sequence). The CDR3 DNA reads TGTGCTATCGAGGGGACAAGGTGGGGAGAGACCCAGTACTTC. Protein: CAIEGTRWGETQYF.

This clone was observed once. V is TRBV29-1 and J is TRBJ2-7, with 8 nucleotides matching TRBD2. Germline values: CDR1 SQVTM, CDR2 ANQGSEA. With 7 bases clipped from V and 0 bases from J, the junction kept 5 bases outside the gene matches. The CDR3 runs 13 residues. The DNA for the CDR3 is TGCAGCGCGCGGGAGGCCCTCTCCTACGAGCAGTACTTC. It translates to CSAREALSYEQYF.

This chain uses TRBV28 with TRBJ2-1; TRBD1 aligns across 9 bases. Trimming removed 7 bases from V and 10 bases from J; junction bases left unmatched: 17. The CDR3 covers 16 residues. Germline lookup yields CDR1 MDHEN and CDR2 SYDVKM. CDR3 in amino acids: CASTSQTGGLSFEQFF. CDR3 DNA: TGTGCCAGCACATCTCAGACAGGGGGACTATCCTTCGAGCAGTTCTTC.

As DNA, the CDR3 is TGTGCCAGTAGTGGGCAGGGGATATCCTCAACAGATACGCAGTATTTT. It encodes CASSGQGISSTDTQYF. V gene TRBV19 combines with J gene TRBJ2-3, with a weak D call TRBD1 (6 bases). CDR1 is LNHDA, CDR2 SQIVND, per germline (reference sequence). Trimming removed 5 bases from V and 3 bases from J, with 18 bases in between. The CDR3 spans 16 residues.

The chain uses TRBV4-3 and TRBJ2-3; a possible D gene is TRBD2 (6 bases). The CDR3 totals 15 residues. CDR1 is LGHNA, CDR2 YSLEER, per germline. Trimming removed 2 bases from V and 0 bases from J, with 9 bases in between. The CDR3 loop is CASSQIGTSTDTQYF. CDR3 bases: TGCGCCAGCAGCCAAATAGGGACTAGCACAGATACGCAGTATTTT.

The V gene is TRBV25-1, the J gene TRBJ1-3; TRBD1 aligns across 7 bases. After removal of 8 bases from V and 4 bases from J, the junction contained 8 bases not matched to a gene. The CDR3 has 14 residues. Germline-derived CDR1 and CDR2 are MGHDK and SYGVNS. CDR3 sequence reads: CASSDRAGGNTIYF. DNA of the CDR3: TGTGCCAGCTCTGACAGGGCAGGGGGAAACACCATATATTTT.

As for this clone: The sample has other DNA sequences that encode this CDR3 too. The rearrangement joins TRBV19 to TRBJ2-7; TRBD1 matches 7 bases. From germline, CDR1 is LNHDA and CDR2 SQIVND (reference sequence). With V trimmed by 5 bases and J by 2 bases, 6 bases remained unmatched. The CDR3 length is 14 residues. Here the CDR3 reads CASSPRQGPYEQYF. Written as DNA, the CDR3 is TGTGCCAGTAGTCCAAGACAGGGACCCTACGAGCAGTACTTC. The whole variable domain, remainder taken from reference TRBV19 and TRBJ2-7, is DGGITQSPKYLFRKEGQNVTLSCEQNLNHDAMYWYRQDPGQGLRLIYYSQIVNDFQKGDIAEGYSVSREKKESFPLTVTSAQKNPTAFYLCASSPRQGPYEQYFGPGTRLTVT.

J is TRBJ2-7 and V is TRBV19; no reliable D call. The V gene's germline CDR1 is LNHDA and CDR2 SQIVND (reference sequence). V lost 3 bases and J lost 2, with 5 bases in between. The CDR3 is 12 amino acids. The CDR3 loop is CASSIFPYEQYF. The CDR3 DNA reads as TGTGCCAGTAGTATTTTCCCCTACGAGCAGTACTTC.

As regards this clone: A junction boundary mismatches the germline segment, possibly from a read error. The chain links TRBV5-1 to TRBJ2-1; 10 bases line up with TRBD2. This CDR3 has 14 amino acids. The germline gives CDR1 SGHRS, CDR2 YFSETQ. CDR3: CASSYGTSDELWVF. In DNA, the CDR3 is TGCGCCAGCAGCTACGGGACTAGCGACGAGCTGTGGGTCTTC.